Given below is one T cell receptor beta chain in context. Its antigen is not known. This record comes from a study of T-cell memory formation after mild COVID-19. Across the study: The TCR clusters were mostly specific to one donor. Broader study findings: Some clones that responded were present in memory (sampled pre-infection), which suggests cross-reactive memory joined. Clones that contracted from day 15 to 85 had balanced CD4/CD8; later expanders were CD4+ biased.

V lost 5 bases to trimming and J lost 11 bases; unmatched junction nucleotides: 9. CDR3 size: 13 residues. Each CDR3 protein is one row after TCRdb ran MiXCR on the 5' RACE reads. The sample includes 210,000 or so distinct CDR3 sequences, roughly a tenth seen only once; the top ten take roughly 3.2%. The receptor was derived from a man between 18 and 29 years old who had mild COVID-19 (a few samples of this study predate the infection). Cell type and time point are not known. The source material was PBMCs or a T cell subset sorted from them (not recorded which). The genes are TRBV12-3 or TRBV12-4 and TRBJ2-1; 7 bases agree with TRBD2. The CDR3 sequence is CASSLERGPKQFF. The DNA of the CDR3 is TGTGCCAGCAGTCTTGAGCGGGGTCCCAAGCAGTTCTTC.